This T cell receptor beta chain was sequenced for a study of blood T cell repertoires in COVID-19. Trimming cost V 7 bases and J 5 bases; bases outside gene matches: 6. Germline V lookup: CDR1 ENHRY, CDR2 SYGVKD. The CDR3 contains 14 residues. TCRdb's copy holds only in-frame clones and misses some; the assay was immunoSEQ multiplex PCR. The repertoire holds about 200,000 clones, with about 85% as singletons. J is TRBJ2-2 and V is TRBV10-3; 8 bases align to TRBD1. The TCR originated in a man between 60 and 70 years old with active or convalescent COVID-19. Sequenced material: peripheral blood. The CDR3 DNA is TGTGCCATCAAGCGTAACAGGGGGACCGGGGAGCTGTTTTTT. This sequence encodes CAIKRNRGTGELFF.